The T cell receptor (beta chain) under discussion was sequenced for a study of CD8+ T cells in alopecia areata. The V end was cut by 2 bases, the J end by 1 base, with 7 bases between. Germline V gene sequence: CDR1 MGHDK, CDR2 SYGVNS. The CDR3 is 14 amino acids. The treatment here: oral pan-JAK inhibitor, 5-10 mg twice daily. TCR sequencing used cDNA made by reverse transcription of extracted RNA. Some clones are missing from TCRdb's copy, which holds only in-frame ones; the method was immunoSEQ multiplex PCR. This sample has some 200,000 clones, with approximately 60% found just once. The rearrangement uses TRBV25-1 and TRBJ2-3; a possible D gene is TRBD2 (6 bases). This TCR was recovered from a human donor with alopecia areata. Sample: CD4+ T cells sorted from blood, taken at week 4, from a patient treated with tofacitinib. The CDR3 sequence: CASSETGGTDTQYF. CDR3 nucleotides: TGTGCCAGCAGTGAAACGGGGGGCACAGATACGCAGTATTTT.